This T cell receptor beta chain was observed in a study of blood T cell repertoires in COVID-19. The overall study: COVID-19 samples collected from the United States, Italy and Spain covered acute and convalescent phases. Sample material is recorded as cDNA or gDNA derived from T cells, B-cell-depleted T cells, or PBMCs.

CDR1 is LNHDA, CDR2 SQIVND, per germline (reference sequence). V shed 0 bases, J shed 2 bases, and the junction held 1 base outside the gene matches. This CDR3 comprises 15 residues. As processed by the authors: Reference gene primers were amplified, and this amplification served to estimate nucleated cell counts. The data were produced by immunoSEQ multiplex PCR, yet TCRdb's version contains in-frame clones alone and is incomplete. D and trimming come from the DNA, and the V and J calls and clone size come from that table. The sample lists fewer than 200,000 clones, roughly 81% occurring once. Input material: peripheral blood. The TCR originated in a man aged 35 to 55 with acute or convalescent COVID-19. V gene TRBV19 combines with J gene TRBJ2-3; 8 positions match TRBD2. CDR3 nucleotide sequence: TGTGCCAGTAGTATAGAAGCGGGGGCCACAGATACGCAGTATTTT. Translating gives CASSIEAGATDTQYF.